This T cell receptor beta chain was captured by sequencing in a study of blood T cell repertoires in COVID-19. Study-wide context: Whether acute or convalescent, the COVID-19 samples came from the United States, Italy and Spain. T cells, B-cell-depleted T cells, or PBMCs provided the cDNA or gDNA that served as material.

In its sample, this clone was seen once. How the authors handled the data: Cell counts per sample came from amplifying reference gene primers. Assay: immunoSEQ multiplex PCR; the TCRdb copy retains only in-frame clones and omits some. Clone size and V and J calls were adopted from that table, with D and trimming inferred from the DNA. The repertoire holds roughly 250,000 clones, with about 90% as singletons. This TCR was sampled from a man aged 55 to 70 who had recovered from COVID-19. Specimen: peripheral blood.

CDR3 bases: TGTGCCAGTAGTATAGACTCTTTCCGGGACACCTTGAACACTGAAGCTTTCTTT. Translated, it gives CASSIDSFRDTLNTEAFF. The rearrangement links TRBV19 to TRBJ1-1; D is perhaps TRBD1 (6 bases). CDR3 size: 18 residues. V shed 0 bases and J shed 0 bases, with 17 bases lying between them. The germline gives CDR1 LNHDA, CDR2 SQIVND (reference sequence).